These 3 T cell receptor beta chains share one sample of origin, sequenced in a study of blood T cell repertoires in COVID-19. TCRdb's copy holds only in-frame clones and misses some; the assay was immunoSEQ multiplex PCR. The sample lists fewer than 150,000 clones, just under 85% seen once, with more than 10% in the top ten. The sequenced sample was peripheral blood. The receptors derive from a human donor in a cohort sampled during active COVID-19.

The chain joins TRBV7-8 to TRBJ1-4, with 9 nucleotides matching TRBD1. V lost 2 bases to trimming and J lost 8 bases; unmatched junction nucleotides: 6. The CDR3 contains 15 residues. Germline CDR1 reads SGHVS; CDR2 reads FQNEAQ. CDR3 region: CASSLSDRGGEKLFF. The CDR3 region has the DNA TGTGCCAGCAGCTTATCGGACAGGGGCGGGGAAAAACTGTTTTTT.

J is TRBJ1-5 and V is TRBV28; the D gene is possibly TRBD1 (6 bases). Trimming removed 8 bases from V and 5 bases from J, with 7 bases in between. The CDR3 is 11 amino acids. CDR1 and CDR2 from the germline V gene are MDHEN and SYDVKM. The DNA of the CDR3 is TGTGCCAGCGCAGGGGATCAGCCCCAGCATTTT. This gives the protein CASAGDQPQHF.

The V gene is TRBV27, the J gene TRBJ1-5; 7 bases align to TRBD1. V lost 5 bases and J lost 5; bases outside the gene matches: 6. Per the germline V gene, CDR1 is MNHEY and CDR2 is SMNVEV (reference sequence). CDR3 length: 14 amino acids. The CDR3 loop is CASSPRQGDQPQHF. CDR3 DNA sequence: TGTGCCAGCAGTCCGCGACAGGGAGATCAGCCCCAGCATTTT.